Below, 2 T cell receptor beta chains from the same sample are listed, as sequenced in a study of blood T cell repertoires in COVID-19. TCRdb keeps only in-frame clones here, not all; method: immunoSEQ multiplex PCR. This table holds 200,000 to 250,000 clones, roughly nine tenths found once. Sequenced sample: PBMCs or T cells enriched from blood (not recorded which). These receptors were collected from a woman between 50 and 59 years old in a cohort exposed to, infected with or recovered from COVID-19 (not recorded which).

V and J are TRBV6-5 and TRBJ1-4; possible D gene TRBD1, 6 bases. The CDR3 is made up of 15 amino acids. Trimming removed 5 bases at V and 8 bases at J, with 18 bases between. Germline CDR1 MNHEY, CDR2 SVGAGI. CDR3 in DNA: TGTGCCAGCAGTCTTCTTCGGGGGGGCGGAGAAAAACTGTTTTTT. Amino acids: CASSLLRGGGEKLFF.

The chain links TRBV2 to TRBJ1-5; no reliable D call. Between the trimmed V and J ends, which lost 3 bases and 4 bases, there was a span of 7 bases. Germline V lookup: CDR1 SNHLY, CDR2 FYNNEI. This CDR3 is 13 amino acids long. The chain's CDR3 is CASSDILNQPQHF. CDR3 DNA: TGTGCCAGCAGTGACATCCTAAATCAGCCCCAGCATTTT.